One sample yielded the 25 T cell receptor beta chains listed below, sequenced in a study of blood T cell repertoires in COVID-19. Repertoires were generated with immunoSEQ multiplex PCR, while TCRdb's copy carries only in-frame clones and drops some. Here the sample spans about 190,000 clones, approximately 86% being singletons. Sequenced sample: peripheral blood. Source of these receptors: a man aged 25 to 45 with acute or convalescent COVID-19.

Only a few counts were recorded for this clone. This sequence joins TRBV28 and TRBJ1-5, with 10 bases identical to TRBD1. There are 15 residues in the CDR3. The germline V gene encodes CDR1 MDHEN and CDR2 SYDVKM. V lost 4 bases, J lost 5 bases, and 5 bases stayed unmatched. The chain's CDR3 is CASSSTGGGYQPQHF. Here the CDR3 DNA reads TGTGCCAGCAGTTCGACAGGGGGCGGCTATCAGCCCCAGCATTTT.

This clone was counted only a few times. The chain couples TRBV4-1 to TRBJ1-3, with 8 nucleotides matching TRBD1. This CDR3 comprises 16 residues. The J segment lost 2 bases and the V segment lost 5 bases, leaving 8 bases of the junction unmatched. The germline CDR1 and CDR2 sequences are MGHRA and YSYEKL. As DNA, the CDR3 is TGCGCCAGCAGCGGGGGACAGGTTTTAACTGGAAACACCATATATTTT. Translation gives CASSGGQVLTGNTIYF.

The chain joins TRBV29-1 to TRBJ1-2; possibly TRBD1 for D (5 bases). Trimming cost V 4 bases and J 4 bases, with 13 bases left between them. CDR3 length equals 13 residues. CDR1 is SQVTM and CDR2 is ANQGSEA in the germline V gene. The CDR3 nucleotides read TGCAGCGTTGCGGGGGGGGGATCCTATGGCTACACCTTC. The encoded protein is CSVAGGGSYGYTF. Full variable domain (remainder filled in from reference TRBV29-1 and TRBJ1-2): SAVISQKPSRDICQRGTSLTIQCQVDSQVTMMFWYRQQPGQSLTLIATANQGSEATYESGFVIDKFPISRPNLTFSTLTVSNMSPEDSSIYLCSVAGGGSYGYTFGSGTRLTVV.

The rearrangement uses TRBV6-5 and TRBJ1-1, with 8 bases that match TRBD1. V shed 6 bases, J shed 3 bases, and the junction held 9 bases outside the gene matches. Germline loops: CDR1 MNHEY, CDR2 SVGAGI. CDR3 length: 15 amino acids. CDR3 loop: CASSPSDRGHTEAFF. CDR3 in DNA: TGTGCCAGCAGCCCGTCCGACAGGGGCCACACTGAAGCTTTCTTT.

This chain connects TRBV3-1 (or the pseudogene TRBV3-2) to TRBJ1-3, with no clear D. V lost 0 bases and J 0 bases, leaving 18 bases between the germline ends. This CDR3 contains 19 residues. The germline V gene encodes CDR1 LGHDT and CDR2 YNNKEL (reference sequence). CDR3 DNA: TGTGCCAGCAGCCAAGATTTAAGCGTTCTCTCTAGCTCTGGAAACACCATATATTTT. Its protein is CASSQDLSVLSSSGNTIYF.

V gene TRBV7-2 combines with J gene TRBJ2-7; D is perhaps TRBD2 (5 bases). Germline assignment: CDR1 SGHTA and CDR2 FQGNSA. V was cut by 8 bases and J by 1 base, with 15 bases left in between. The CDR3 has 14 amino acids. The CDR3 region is CASGRPGVSYEQYF. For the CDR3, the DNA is TGTGCCAGCGGGAGACCCGGTGTTTCCTACGAGCAGTACTTC.

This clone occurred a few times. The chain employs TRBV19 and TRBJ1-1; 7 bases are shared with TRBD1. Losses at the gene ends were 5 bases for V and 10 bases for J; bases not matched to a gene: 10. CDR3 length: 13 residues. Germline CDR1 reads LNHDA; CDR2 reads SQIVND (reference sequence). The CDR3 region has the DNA TGTGCCAGTAGTCCCCGACAGGGCGAAAGAGCTTTCTTT. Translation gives CASSPRQGERAFF.

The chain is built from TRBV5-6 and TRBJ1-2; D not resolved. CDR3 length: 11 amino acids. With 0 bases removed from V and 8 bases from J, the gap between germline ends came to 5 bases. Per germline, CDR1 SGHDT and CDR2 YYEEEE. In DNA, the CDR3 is TGTGCCAGCAGCTTGGTTGGCGGCTACACCTTC. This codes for CASSLVGGYTF.

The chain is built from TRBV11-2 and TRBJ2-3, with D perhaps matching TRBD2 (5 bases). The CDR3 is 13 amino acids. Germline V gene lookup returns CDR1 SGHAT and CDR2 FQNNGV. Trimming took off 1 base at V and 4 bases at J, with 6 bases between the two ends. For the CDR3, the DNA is TGTGCCAGCAGCTTAGTGCGGGCAGATACGCAGTATTTT. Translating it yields CASSLVRADTQYF.

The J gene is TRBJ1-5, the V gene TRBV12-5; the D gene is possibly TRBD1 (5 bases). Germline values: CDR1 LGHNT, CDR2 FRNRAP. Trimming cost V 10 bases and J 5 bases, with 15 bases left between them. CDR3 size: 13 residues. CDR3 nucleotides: TGTGCTACGCGACCCGGAGGGGATCAGCCCCAGCATTTT. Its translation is CATRPGGDQPQHF.

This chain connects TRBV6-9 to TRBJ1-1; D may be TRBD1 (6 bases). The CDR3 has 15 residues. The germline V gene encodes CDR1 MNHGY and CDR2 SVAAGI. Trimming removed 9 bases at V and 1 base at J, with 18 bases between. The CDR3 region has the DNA TGTGCCAGTTCCCCTCGGTACAGGGAGAACACTGAAGCTTTCTTT. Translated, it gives CASSPRYRENTEAFF.

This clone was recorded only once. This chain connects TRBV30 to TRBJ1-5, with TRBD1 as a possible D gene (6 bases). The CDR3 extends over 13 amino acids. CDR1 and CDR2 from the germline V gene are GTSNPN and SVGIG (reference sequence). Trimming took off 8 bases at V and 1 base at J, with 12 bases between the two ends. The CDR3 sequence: CAGSQGSNQPQHF. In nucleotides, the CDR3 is TGTGCCGGGTCCCAGGGGAGCAATCAGCCCCAGCATTTT.

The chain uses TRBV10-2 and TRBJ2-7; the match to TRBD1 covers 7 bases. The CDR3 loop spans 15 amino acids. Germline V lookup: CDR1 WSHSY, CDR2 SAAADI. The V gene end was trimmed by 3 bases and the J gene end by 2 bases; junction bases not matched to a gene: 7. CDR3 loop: CASSDRGQPTYEQYF. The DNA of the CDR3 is TGCGCCAGCAGTGACCGGGGACAGCCAACCTACGAGCAGTACTTC.

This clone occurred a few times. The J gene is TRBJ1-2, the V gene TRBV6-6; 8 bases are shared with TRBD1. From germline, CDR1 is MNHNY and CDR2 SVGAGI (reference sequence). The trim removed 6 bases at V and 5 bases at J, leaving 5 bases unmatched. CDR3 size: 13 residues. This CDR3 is CASSLQGDYGYTF. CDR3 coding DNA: TGTGCCAGCAGCCTACAGGGGGATTATGGCTACACCTTC.

This chain's CDR3 is CASSVAGTGFSGNTIYF. The CDR3 nucleotides read TGTGCCAGCAGTGTGGCCGGGACAGGATTCTCTGGAAACACCATATATTTT. This chain joins TRBV28 and TRBJ1-3; 8 bases map to TRBD1. Germline CDR1 and CDR2: MDHEN and SYDVKM. This CDR3 is 17 amino acids long. The trim removed 5 bases at V and 0 bases at J, leaving 9 bases unmatched.

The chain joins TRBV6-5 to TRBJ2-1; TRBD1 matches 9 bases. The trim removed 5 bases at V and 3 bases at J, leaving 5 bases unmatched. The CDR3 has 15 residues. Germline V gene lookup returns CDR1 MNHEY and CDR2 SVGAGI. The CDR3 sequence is CASSPDRGIYNEQFF. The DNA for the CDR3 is TGTGCCAGCAGTCCCGACAGGGGGATCTACAATGAGCAGTTCTTC.

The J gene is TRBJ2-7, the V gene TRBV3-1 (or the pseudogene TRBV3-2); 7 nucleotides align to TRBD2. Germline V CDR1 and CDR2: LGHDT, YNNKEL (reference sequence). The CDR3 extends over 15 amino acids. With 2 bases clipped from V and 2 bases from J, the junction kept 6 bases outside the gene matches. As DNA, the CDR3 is TGTGCCAGCAGCCAAATGCCCAGCGGGACCTACGAGCAGTACTTC. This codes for CASSQMPSGTYEQYF.

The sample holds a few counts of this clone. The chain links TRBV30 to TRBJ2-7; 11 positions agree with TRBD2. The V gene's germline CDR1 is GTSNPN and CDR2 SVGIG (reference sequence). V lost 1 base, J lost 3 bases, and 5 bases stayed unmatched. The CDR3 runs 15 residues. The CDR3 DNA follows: TGTGCCTGGAGTGCACCGGGACTAGCGGTCTACGAGCAGTACTTC. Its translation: CAWSAPGLAVYEQYF.

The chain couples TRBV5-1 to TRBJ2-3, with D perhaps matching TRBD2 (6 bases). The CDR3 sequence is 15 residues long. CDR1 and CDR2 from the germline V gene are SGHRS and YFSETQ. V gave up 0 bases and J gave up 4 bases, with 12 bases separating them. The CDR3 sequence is CASSLGGLAADTQYF. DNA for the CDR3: TGCGCCAGCAGCTTGGGGGGGTTAGCGGCAGATACGCAGTATTTT.

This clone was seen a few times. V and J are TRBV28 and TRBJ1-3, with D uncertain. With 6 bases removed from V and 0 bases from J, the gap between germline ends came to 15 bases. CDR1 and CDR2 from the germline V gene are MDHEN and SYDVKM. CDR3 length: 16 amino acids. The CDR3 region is CASSPGRRGSGNTIYF. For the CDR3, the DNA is TGTGCCAGCAGCCCCGGACGGCGGGGCTCTGGAAACACCATATATTTT.

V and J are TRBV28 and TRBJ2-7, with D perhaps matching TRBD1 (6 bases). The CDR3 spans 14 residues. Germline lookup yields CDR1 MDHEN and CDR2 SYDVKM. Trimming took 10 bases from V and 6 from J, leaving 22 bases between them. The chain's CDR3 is CATITSGTPVEQYF. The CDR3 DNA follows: TGTGCCACCATCACCTCGGGGACACCTGTCGAGCAGTACTTC.

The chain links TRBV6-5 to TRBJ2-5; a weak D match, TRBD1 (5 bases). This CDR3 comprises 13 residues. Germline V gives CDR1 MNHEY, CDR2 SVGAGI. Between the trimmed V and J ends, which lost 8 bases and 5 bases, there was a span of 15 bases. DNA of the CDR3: TGTGCCAGCTTAAAGGGTTCAGGGGAGACCCAGTACTTC. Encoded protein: CASLKGSGETQYF.

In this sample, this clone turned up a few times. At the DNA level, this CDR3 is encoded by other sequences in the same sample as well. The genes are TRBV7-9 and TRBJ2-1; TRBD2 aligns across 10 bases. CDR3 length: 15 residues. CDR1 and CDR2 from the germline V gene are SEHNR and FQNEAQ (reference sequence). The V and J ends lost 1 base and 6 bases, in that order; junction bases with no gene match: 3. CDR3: CASSLGASGSNEQFF. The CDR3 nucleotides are TGTGCCAGCAGCTTAGGGGCTAGCGGGAGCAATGAGCAGTTCTTC. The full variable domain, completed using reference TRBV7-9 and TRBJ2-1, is DTGVSQNPRHKITKRGQNVTFRCDPISEHNRLYWYRQTLGQGPEFLTYFQNEAQLEKSRLLSDRFSAERPKGSFSTLEIQRTEQGDSAMYLCASSLGASGSNEQFFGPGTRLTVL.

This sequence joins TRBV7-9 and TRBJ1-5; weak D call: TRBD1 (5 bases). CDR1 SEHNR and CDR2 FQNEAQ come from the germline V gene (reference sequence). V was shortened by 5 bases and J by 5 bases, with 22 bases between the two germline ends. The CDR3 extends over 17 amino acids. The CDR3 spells CASSRSLDSTPDQPQHF. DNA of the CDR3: TGTGCCAGCAGCCGCTCCCTTGACAGTACCCCTGATCAGCCCCAGCATTTT.

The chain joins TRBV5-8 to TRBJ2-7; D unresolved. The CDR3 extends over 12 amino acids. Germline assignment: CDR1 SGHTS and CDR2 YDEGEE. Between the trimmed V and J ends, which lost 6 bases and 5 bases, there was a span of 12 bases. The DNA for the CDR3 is TGTGCCAGCACCGGTTATCTACACGAGCAGTACTTC. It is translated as CASTGYLHEQYF.